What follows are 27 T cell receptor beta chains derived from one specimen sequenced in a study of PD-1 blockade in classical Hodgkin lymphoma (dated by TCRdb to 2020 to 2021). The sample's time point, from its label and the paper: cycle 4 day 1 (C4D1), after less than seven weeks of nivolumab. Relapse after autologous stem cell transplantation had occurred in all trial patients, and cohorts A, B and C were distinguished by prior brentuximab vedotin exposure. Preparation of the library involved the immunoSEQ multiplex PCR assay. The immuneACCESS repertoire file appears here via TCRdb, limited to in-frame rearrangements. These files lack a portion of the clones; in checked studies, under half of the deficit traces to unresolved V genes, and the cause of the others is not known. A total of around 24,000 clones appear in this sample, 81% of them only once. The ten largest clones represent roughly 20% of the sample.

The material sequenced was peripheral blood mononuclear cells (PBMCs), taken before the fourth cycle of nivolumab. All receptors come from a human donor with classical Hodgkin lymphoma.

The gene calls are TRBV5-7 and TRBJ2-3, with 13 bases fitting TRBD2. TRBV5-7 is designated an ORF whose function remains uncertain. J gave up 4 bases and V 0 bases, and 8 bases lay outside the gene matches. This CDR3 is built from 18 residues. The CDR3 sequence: CASSLGLAGGRGADTQYF. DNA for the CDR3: TGTGCCAGCAGCTTGGGACTAGCGGGAGGACGGGGCGCAGATACGCAGTATTTT.

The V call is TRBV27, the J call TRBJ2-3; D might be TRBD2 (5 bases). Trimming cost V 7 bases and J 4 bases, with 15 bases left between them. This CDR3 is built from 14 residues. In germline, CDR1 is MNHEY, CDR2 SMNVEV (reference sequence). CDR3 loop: CASTMRARADTQYF. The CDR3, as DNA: TGTGCCAGCACCATGAGGGCTAGGGCAGATACGCAGTATTTT.

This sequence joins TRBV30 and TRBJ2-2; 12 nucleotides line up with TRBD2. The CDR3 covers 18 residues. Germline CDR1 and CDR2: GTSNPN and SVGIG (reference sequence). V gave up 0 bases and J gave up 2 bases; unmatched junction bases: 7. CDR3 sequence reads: CAWSVLAGGGPNTGELFF. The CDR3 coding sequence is TGTGCCTGGAGTGTACTAGCGGGAGGAGGCCCTAACACCGGGGAGCTGTTTTTT.

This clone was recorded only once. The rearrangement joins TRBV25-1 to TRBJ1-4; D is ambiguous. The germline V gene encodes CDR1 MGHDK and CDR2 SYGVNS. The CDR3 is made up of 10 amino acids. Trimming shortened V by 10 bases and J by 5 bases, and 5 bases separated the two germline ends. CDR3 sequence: CATQNEKLFF. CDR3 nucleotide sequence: TGTGCCACTCAGAATGAAAAACTGTTTTTT.

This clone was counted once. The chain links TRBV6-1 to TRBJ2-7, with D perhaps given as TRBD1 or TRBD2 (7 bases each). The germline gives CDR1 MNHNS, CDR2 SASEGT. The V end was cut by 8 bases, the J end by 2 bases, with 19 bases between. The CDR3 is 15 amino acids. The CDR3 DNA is TGTGCCAGCGGGGGAGGGATTGACAGGGCCTACGAGCAGTACTTC. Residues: CASGGGIDRAYEQYF.

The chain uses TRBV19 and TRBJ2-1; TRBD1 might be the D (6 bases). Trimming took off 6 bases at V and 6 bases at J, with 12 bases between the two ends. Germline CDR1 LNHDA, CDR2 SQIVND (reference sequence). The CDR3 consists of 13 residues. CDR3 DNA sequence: TGTGCCAGTAGCCTCACAGGGATCAATGAGCAGTTCTTC. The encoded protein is CASSLTGINEQFF.

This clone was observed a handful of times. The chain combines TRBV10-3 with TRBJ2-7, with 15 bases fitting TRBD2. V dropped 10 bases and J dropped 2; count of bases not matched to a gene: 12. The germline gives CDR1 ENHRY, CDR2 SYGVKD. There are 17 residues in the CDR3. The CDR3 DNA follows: TGTGCCAGCAGCCCCGGACTAGCGGGAGGGATCGCCTACGAGCAGTACTTC. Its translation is CASSPGLAGGIAYEQYF.

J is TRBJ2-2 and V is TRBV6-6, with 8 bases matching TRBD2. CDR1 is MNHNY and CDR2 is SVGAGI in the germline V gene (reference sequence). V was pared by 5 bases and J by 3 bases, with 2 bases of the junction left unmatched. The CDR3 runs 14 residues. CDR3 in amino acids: CASSKTSDTGELFF. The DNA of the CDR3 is TGTGCCAGCAGTAAGACTAGCGACACCGGGGAGCTGTTTTTT.

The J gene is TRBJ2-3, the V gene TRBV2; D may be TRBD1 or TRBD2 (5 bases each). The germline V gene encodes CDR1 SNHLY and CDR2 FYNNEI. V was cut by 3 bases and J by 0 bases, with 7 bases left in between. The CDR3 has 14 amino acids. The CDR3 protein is CASSEGVSTDTQYF. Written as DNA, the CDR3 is TGTGCCAGCAGTGAGGGGGTCAGCACAGATACGCAGTATTTT.

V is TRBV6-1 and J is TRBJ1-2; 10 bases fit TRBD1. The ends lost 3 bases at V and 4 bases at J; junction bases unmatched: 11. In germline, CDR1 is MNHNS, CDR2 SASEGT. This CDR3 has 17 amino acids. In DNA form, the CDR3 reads TGTGCCAGCAGTGAGAGAACCGGGACAGGGGCTATCTATGGCTACACCTTC. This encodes CASSERTGTGAIYGYTF.

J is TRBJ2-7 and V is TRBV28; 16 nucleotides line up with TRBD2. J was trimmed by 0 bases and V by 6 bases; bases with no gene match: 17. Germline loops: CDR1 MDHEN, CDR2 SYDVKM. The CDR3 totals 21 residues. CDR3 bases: TGTGCCAGCAGCTCGGAGGCTCCGGGACTAGCGGGAGGGAGGAGCTCCTACGAGCAGTACTTC. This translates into CASSSEAPGLAGGRSSYEQYF.

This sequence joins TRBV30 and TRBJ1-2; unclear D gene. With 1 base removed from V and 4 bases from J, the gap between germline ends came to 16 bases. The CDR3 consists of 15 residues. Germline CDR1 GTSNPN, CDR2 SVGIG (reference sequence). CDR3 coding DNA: TGTGCCTGGAGTGCCCTTAGATCGAGGAGCTATGGCTACACCTTC. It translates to CAWSALRSRSYGYTF. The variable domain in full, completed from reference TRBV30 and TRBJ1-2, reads SQTIHQWPATLVQPVGSPLSLECTVEGTSNPNLYWYRQAAGRGLQLLFYSVGIGQISSEVPQNLSASRPQDRQFILSSKKLLLSDSGFYLCAWSALRSRSYGYTFGSGTRLTVV.

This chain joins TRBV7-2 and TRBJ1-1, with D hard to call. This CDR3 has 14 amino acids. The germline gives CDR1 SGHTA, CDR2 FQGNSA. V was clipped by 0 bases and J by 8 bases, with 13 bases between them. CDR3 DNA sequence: TGTGCCAGCAGCTTAGCGCCGGCAGTTAAAGAAGCTTTCTTT. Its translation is CASSLAPAVKEAFF.

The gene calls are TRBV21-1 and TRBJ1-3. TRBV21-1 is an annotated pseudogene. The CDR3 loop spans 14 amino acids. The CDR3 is CASREIGTGNTIYF. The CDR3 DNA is TGTGCCAGCAGAGAGATAGGCACTGGAAACACCATATATTTT.

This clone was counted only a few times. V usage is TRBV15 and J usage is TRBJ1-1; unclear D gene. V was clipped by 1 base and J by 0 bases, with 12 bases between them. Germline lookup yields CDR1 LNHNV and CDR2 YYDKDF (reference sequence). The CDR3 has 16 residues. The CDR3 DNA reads TGTGCCACCAGCAGAGTGGGGTCGGCTTTGAACACTGAAGCTTTCTTT. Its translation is CATSRVGSALNTEAFF.

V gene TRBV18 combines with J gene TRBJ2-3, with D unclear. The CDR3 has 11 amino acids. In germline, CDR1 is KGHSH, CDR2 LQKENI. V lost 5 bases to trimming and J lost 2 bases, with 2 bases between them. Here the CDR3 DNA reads TGTGCCAGCTCATCCACAGATACGCAGTATTTT. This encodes CASSSTDTQYF.

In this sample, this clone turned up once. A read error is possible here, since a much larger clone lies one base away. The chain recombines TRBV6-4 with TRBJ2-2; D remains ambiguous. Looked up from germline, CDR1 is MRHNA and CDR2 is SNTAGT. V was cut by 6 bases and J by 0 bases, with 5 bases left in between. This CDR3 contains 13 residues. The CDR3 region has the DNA TGTGCCAGCAGAGACGCGAACACCGGGGAGCTGTTTTTT. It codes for CASRDANTGELFF.

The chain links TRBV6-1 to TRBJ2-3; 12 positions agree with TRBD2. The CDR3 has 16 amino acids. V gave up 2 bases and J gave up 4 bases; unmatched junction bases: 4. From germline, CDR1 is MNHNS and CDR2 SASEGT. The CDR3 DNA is TGTGCCAGCAGTGAACAGACTAGCGGGAGATCAGATACGCAGTATTTT. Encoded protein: CASSEQTSGRSDTQYF.

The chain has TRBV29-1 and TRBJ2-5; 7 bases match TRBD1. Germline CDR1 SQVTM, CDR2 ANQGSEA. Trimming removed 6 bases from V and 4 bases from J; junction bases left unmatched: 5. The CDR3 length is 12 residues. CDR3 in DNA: TGCAGCGTCCAGGACAGGTTAGAGACCCAGTACTTC. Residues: CSVQDRLETQYF.

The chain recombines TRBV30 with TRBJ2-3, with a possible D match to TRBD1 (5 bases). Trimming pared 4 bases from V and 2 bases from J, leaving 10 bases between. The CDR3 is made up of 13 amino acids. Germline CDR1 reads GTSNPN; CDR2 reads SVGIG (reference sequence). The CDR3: CAWTGPPTDTQYF. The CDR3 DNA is TGTGCCTGGACAGGGCCACCCACAGATACGCAGTATTTT.

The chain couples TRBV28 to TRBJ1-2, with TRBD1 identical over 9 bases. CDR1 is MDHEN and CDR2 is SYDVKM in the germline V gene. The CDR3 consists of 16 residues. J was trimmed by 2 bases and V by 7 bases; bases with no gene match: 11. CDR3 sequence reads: CASTNAIDRGNYGYTF. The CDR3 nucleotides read TGTGCCAGCACCAATGCTATCGACAGGGGGAACTATGGCTACACCTTC.

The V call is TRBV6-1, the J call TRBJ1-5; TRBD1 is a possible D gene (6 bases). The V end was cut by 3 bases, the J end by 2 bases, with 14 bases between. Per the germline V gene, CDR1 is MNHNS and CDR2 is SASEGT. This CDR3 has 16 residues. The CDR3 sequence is CASSDLAGAGNQPQHF. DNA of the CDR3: TGTGCCAGCAGTGATTTAGCAGGGGCTGGCAATCAGCCCCAGCATTTT.

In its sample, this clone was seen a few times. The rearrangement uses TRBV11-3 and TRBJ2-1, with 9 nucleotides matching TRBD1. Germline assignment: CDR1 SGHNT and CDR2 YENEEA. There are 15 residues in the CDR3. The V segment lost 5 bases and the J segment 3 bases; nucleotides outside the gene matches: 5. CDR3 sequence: CASSVQGAVYNEQFF. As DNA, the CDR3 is TGTGCCAGCAGCGTACAGGGGGCCGTCTACAATGAGCAGTTCTTC.

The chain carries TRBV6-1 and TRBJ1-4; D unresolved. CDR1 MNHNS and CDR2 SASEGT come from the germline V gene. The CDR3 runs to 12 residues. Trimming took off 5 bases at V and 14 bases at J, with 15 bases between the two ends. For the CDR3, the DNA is TGTGCCAGCAGTATGGGCCTCGCCCCGCTGTTTTTT. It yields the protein CASSMGLAPLFF.

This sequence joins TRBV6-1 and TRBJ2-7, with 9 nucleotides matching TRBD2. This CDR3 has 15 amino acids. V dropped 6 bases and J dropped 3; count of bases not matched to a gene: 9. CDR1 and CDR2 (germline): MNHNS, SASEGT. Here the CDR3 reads CASSVLAGGHYEQYF. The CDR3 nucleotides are TGTGCCAGCAGCGTACTGGCGGGGGGGCACTACGAGCAGTACTTC.

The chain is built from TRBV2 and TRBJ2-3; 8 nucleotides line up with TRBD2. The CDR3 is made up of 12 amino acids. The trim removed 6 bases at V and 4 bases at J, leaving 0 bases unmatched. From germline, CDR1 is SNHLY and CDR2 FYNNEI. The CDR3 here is CASSGGADTQYF. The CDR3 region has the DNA TGTGCCAGCAGCGGGGGGGCAGATACGCAGTATTTT.

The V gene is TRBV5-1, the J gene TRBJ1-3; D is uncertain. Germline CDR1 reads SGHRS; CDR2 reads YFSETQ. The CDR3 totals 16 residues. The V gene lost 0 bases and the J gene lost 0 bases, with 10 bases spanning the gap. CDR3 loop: CASSLVAASSGNTIYF. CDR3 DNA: TGCGCCAGCAGCTTGGTGGCCGCGAGCTCTGGAAACACCATATATTTT.